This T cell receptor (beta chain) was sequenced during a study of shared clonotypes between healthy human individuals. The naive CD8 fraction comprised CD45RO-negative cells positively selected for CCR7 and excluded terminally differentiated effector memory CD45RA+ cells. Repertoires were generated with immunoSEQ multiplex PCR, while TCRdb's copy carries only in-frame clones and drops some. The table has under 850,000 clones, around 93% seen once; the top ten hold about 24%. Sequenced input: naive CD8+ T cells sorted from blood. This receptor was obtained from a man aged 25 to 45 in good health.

CDR3 bases: TGTGCCAGCAGCGAGCGTCTCTGGGAGAACACTGAAGCTTTCTTT. It codes for CASSERLWENTEAFF. V is TRBV5-4 and J is TRBJ1-1; D is undetermined. V shed 4 bases and J shed 1 base, with 14 bases lying between them. CDR1 is SGHNT and CDR2 is YYREEE in the germline V gene (reference sequence). The CDR3 extends over 15 amino acids.